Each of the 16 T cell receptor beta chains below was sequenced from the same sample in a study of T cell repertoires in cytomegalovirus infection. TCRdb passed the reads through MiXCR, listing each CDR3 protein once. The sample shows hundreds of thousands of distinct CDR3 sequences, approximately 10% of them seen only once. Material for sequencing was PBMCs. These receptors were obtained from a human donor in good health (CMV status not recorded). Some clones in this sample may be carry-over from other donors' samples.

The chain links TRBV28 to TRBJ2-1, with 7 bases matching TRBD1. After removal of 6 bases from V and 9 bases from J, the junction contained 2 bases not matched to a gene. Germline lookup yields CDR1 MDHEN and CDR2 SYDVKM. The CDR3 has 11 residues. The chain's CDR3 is CASRGQIEQFF. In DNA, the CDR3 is TGTGCCAGCAGGGGACAGATTGAGCAGTTCTTC.

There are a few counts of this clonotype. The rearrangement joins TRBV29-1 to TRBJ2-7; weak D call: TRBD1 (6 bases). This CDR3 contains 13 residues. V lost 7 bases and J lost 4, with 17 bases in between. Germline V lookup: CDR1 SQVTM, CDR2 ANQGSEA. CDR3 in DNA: TGCAGCGCCGCTGACAGAGGGGGATACGAGCAGTACTTC. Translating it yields CSAADRGGYEQYF.

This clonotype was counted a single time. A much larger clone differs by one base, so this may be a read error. The CDR3 loop is CARSQSILGGDEQFF. In DNA, the CDR3 is TGCGCCAGAAGTCAATCAATCCTAGGGGGCGATGAGCAGTTCTTC. The chain combines TRBV23-1 with TRBJ2-1, with TRBD1 matching over 7 bases. TRBV23-1 belongs to the ORF category, with a function that is uncertain. This CDR3 region has 15 residues.

CDR3 in amino acids: CASSGLELTGELFF. In DNA form, the CDR3 reads TGTGCCAGCAGTGGATTGGAATTAACCGGGGAGCTGTTTTTT. This chain links TRBV2 with TRBJ2-2; D is uncertain. This CDR3 spans 14 amino acids. The germline V gene has CDR1 SNHLY and CDR2 FYNNEI. Trimming pared 4 bases from V and 5 bases from J, leaving 11 bases between.

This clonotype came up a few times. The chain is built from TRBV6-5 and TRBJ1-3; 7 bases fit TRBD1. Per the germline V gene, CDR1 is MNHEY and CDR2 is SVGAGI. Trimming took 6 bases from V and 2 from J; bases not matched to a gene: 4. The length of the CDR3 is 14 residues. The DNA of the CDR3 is TGTGCCAGCAGACCGGGACAGCCTGGAAACACCATATATTTT. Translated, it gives CASRPGQPGNTIYF.

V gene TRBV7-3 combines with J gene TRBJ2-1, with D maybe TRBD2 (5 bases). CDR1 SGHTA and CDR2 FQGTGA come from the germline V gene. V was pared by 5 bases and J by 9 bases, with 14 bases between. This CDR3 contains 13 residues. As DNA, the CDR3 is TGTGCCAGCAGCCTCGGGGAACTGGGTGAGCAGTTCTTC. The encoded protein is CASSLGELGEQFF.

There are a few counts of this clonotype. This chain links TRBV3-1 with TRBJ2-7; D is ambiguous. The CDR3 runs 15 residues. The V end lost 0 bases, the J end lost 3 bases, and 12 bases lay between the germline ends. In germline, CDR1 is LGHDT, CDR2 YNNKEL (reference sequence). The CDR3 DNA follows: TGTGCCAGCAGCCAAGACTCCCTATCCTTCTACGAGCAGTACTTC. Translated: CASSQDSLSFYEQYF.

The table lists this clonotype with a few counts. The CDR3 DNA reads as TGTGCCAGCAGACAAGAAAGGAGAGGTAGCAATCAGCCCCAGCATTTT. This codes for CASRQERRGSNQPQHF. The chain combines TRBV5-8 with TRBJ1-5; D is undetermined. The CDR3 runs 16 residues. Deletions cut 5 bases from V and 0 bases from J, with 15 bases between. Germline V CDR1 and CDR2: SGHTS, YDEGEE.

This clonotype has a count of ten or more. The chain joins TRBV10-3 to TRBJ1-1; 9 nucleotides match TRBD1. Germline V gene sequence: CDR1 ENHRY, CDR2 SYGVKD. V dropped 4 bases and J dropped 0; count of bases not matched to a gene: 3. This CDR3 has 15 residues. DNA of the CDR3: TGTGCCATCAGTGGACGGACAGGGGTGAACACTGAAGCTTTCTTT. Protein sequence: CAISGRTGVNTEAFF.

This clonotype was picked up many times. CDR3 in DNA: TGTGCCAGCATGAGGTACAATGAGCAGTTCTTC. Translated: CASMRYNEQFF. The V call is TRBV6-1, the J call TRBJ2-1; D is uncertain. Trimming removed 7 bases at V and 4 bases at J, with 5 bases between. There are 11 residues in the CDR3. Germline assignment: CDR1 MNHNS and CDR2 SASEGT.

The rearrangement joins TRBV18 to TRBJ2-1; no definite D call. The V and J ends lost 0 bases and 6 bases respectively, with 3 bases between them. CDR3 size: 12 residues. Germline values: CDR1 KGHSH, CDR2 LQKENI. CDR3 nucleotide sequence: TGTGCCAGCTCACCACCTAGCAATGAGCAGTTCTTC. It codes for CASSPPSNEQFF.

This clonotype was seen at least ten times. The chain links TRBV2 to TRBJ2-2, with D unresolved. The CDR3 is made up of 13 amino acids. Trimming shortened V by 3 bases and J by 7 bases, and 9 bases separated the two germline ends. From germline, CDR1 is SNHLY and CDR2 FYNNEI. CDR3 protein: CASSDKGVGELFF. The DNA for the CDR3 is TGTGCCAGCAGTGATAAGGGCGTCGGGGAGCTGTTTTTT.

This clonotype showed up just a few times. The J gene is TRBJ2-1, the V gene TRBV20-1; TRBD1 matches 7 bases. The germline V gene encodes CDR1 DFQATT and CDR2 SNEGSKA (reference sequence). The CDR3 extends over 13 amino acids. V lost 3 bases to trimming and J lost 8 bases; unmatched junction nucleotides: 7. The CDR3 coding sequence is TGCAGTGCTAGTATACAGGGGAGCTATGAGCAGTTCTTC. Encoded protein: CSASIQGSYEQFF.

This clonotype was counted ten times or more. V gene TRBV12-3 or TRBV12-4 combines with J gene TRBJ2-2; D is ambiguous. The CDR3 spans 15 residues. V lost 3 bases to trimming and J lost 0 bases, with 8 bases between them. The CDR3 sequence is CASSLLWSNTGELFF. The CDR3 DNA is TGTGCCAGCAGTTTGCTTTGGTCGAACACCGGGGAGCTGTTTTTT.

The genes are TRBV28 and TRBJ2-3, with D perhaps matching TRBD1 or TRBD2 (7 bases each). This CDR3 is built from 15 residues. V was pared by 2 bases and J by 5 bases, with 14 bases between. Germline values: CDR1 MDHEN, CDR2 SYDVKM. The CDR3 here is CASSLGGRGRDTQYF. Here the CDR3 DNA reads TGTGCCAGCAGTTTAGGAGGGAGGGGGCGAGATACGCAGTATTTT.

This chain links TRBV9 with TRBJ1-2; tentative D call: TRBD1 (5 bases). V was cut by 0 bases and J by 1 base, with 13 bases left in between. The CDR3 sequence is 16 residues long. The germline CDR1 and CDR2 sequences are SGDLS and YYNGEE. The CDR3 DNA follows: TGTGCCAGCAGCGTAGGGGGGGGAAGGGGTAACTATGGCTACACCTTC. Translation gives CASSVGGGRGNYGYTF.